This T cell receptor beta chain was recovered during a study of T cells in Graves' hyperthyroidism and ophthalmopathy (dated by TCRdb to about 2019). Turning to the overall study: Peripheral blood was sampled at the time of initial diagnosis, prior to any treatment. To identify distinguishing TCR V-J signatures, a discovery cohort of about 100 patients was used, comprising fewer than 45 with Graves' ophthalmopathy and around 57 with stable Graves' hyperthyroidism. The study also compared thyroid tissue and blood T-cell repertoires from about six Graves' hyperthyroidism patients. Prospective prediction of ophthalmopathy was tested in an independent validation cohort consisting of about 19 hyperthyroidism patients and 17 patients who later progressed to ophthalmopathy. According to the paper, TCR Vbeta CDR3 sequencing was carried out on about 140 peripheral blood samples, which came from about 45 ophthalmopathy, fewer than 80 hyperthyroidism and about 17 progressor patients. For training and testing, the roughly 100 patients in the discovery cohort were randomly divided in a 7:3 ratio. After sampling, hyperthyroidism patients received methimazole starting at 30 mg daily, and ophthalmopathy patients received high-dose intravenous methylprednisolone.

Stable Graves' hyperthyroidism was defined as the absence of progression to ophthalmopathy over 18 months of follow-up. The hyperthyroidism patients were between 18 and 65 years old and newly diagnosed, with a disease duration of less than 2 months. Exclusion was applied to patients with uncontrolled infections, other autoimmune diseases, pregnancy or lactation. Diagnoses relied on clinical symptoms, serum thyroxine and TRAb, thyroid ultrasound and orbital computed tomography. Ficoll-Paque density gradient centrifugation was used to isolate PBMCs from approximately 11 ml of fresh peripheral blood. Trizol reagent was used to extract total RNA, and RNA quality was then checked on an Agilent 2100 Bioanalyzer. Amplification of TCR beta CDR3 regions was carried out from RNA transcripts. A first-round RT-PCR of the TCR CDR3 used the HTBI primer set with the Qiagen OneStep RT-PCR kit. A second multiplex PCR round built the libraries, followed by size selection and purification. Libraries were sequenced paired-end with 100 bp reads on an Illumina HiSeq2000. The authors' pipeline ran thus. SOAPnuke was used to process the raw data, removing reads that contained adapters or uncalled bases, had a mean Phred below 15, or lacked an exact match to the constant primer or identifier. COPE v1.2.5 was used to merge high-quality paired reads, and clonotypes were defined as unique nucleotide sequences. MiTCR v1.1 was used to align the clonotypes against IMGT TRBV, TRBD and TRBJ reference segments. Analysis was restricted to V-J combinations with a frequency above 0.0001, which covered roughly 99% of repertoires. A TCS score was defined as the ratio of F50 (clonal expansion) to E x V (chaos), with BLOSUM62-based TCRdist applied between CDR3 peptides within each V-J. Welch's t-statistics and random forest reduced 514 V-J features to 13, which were used in a naive Bayes classifier (R e1071). TCRdb ran its own pipeline on the public reads, namely fastp trimming at Q25 and MiXCR clone calling, and kept in-frame beta chains. For every CDR3 protein sequence, its rows merge into one entry that carries the most common genes and DNA. For this entry, the V and J calls and clone size follow TCRdb and not the study's own pipeline. Counted in this sample were about 180,000 distinct CDR3 sequences; over 15% of them appeared once. The ten largest clones capture under 35% of the sample.

This clonotype appeared many times. This clone's antigen is unknown. Qualities for individual bases were not recorded, and no much larger clone is one base off. The paper as a whole reports these results and caveats: No statistical method was used to set the sample size in advance, and investigators knew the group allocation. In validation, progression to ophthalmopathy was predicted by the model with 70.59% sensitivity and around 75% specificity, a median of approximately 6.5 months before onset. A 13 V-J signature model separated ophthalmopathy from stable hyperthyroidism, with about 90% sensitivity and 81.08% specificity in cross-validation and 80%/75% in testing. Most expanded thyroid clonotypes (frequency above 0.001) were also detected in blood, suggesting blood repertoires may reflect thyroid immune responses.

Here V drops 4 bases and J drops 4 bases, and the junction holds 8 bases not matched to any gene. The germline V gene provides CDR1 SNHLY and CDR2 FYNNEI. From its cysteine to its phenylalanine, the CDR3 spans 16 amino acids. CDR3 DNA is the only sequence kept; it has 48 bases, read in frame from the first base. The clonotype originates from a woman between 45 and 60 years old with Graves' hyperthyroidism. This receptor chain uses TRBV2 and TRBJ1-5; TRBD1 matches 9 bases in the middle. Sequencing was done on a sample of blood. The sequenced DNA is TGTGCCAGCAGTGGGGGTAGGACAGGGGTAAATCAGCCCCAGCATTTT. Translation gives CASSGGRTGVNQPQHF.